Below are 16 T cell receptor beta chains sequenced from a single sample in a study of tissue T cells after allogeneic stem cell transplantation. Assay used: immunoSEQ multiplex PCR; TCRdb lists only in-frame clones, some missing. The top ten clones hold roughly 9.6% of a sample with 8,000 to 10,000 clones, 60% of them seen once. Specimen: tissue from the jejunum, collected at autopsy. These receptors all stem from a woman aged 18 to 55 with breast cancer.

In its sample, this clone is medium-sized. The chain recombines TRBV5-4 with TRBJ1-1; D gene ambiguous. Trimming left V 0 bases short and J 1 base short, with 4 bases between. The CDR3 totals 13 residues. CDR1 and CDR2 from the germline V gene are SGHNT and YYREEE (reference sequence). CDR3 sequence (DNA): TGTGCCAGCAGCTTGGCTGCGAACACTGAAGCTTTCTTT. Protein: CASSLAANTEAFF.

The rearrangement links TRBV7-2 to TRBJ2-3; no definite D call. Between the trimmed V and J ends, which lost 5 bases and 1 base, there was a span of 1 base. This CDR3 comprises 11 residues. Germline V gives CDR1 SGHTA, CDR2 FQGNSA. The CDR3: CASSRTDTQYF. The DNA for the CDR3 is TGTGCCAGCAGCCGCACAGATACGCAGTATTTT.

This chain links TRBV5-4 with TRBJ2-5, with a weak D call TRBD1 (7 bases). Germline V lookup: CDR1 SGHNT, CDR2 YYREEE (reference sequence). The V end was cut by 2 bases, the J end by 5 bases, with 10 bases between. CDR3 length: 13 amino acids. The CDR3 is CASSFRGEETQYF. CDR3 nucleotides: TGTGCCAGCAGCTTCAGGGGGGAGGAGACCCAGTACTTC.

This clone is medium-sized in the sample. This chain uses TRBV18 with TRBJ1-4, with D maybe TRBD1 (5 bases). Germline V gives CDR1 KGHSH, CDR2 LQKENI. This CDR3 is 14 amino acids long. Trimming pared 3 bases from V and 8 bases from J, leaving 13 bases between. The CDR3 sequence: CASSPRGRGEKLFF. The DNA of the CDR3 is TGTGCCAGCTCACCGAGGGGAAGAGGAGAAAAACTGTTTTTT. Together with reference TRBV18 and TRBJ1-4, the CDR3 gives the full variable domain: NAGVMQNPRHLVRRRGQEARLRCSPMKGHSHVYWYRQLPEEGLKFMVYLQKENIIDESGMPKERFSAEFPKEGPSILRIQQVVRGDSAAYFCASSPRGRGEKLFFGSGTQLSVL.

The chain has TRBV19 and TRBJ1-1; TRBD1 is a possible D gene (6 bases). Germline CDR1 LNHDA, CDR2 SQIVND (reference sequence). The length of the CDR3 is 16 residues. V gave up 3 bases and J gave up 1 base, with 15 bases separating them. CDR3 sequence reads: CASSIFGRQANTEAFF. The CDR3 coding sequence is TGTGCCAGTAGTATTTTTGGAAGACAGGCGAACACTGAAGCTTTCTTT.

This rearrangement joins TRBV10-3 to TRBJ2-5, with TRBD2 matching 8 bases. V shed 0 bases and J 9 bases; nucleotides not matched to a gene: 12. This CDR3 is built from 16 residues. Germline loops: CDR1 ENHRY, CDR2 SYGVKD. As DNA, the CDR3 is TGTGCCATCAGTGAGTCGACTAGCGCGAGGGTTCAGGCCCAGTACTTC. Translating it yields CAISESTSARVQAQYF.

The chain uses TRBV11-2 and TRBJ2-7, with D perhaps being TRBD1 or TRBD2 (5 bases each). CDR1 SGHAT and CDR2 FQNNGV come from the germline V gene. The CDR3 is made up of 16 amino acids. With 4 bases removed from V and 1 base from J, the gap between germline ends came to 17 bases. DNA of the CDR3: TGTGCCAGCAGCTCCGTCTTCGTCGGGGCTTCCTACGAGCAGTACTTC. Residues: CASSSVFVGASYEQYF.

J is TRBJ1-2 and V is TRBV2, with 7 positions matching TRBD1. The CDR3 has 14 residues. V lost 6 bases to trimming and J lost 4 bases; unmatched junction nucleotides: 8. Germline CDR1 reads SNHLY; CDR2 reads FYNNEI. The CDR3 sequence: CASSSTGTGYGYTF. DNA for the CDR3: TGTGCCAGCAGCTCGACAGGGACTGGCTATGGCTACACCTTC.

This clone has more than one count but fewer than ten. The chain couples TRBV19 to TRBJ2-3; 7 nucleotides match TRBD2. The junction had 19 bases not matched to a gene; V was cut back by 10 bases and J by 3 bases. There are 17 residues in the CDR3. CDR1 is LNHDA, CDR2 SQIVND, per germline (reference sequence). CDR3 nucleotide sequence: TGTGCCACCTCATTTTCGACAGCGGGAACCTATACAGATACGCAGTATTTT. Its translation is CATSFSTAGTYTDTQYF. Supplemented by reference TRBV19 and TRBJ2-3, the full variable domain reads DGGITQSPKYLFRKEGQNVTLSCEQNLNHDAMYWYRQDPGQGLRLIYYSQIVNDFQKGDIAEGYSVSREKKESFPLTVTSAQKNPTAFYLCATSFSTAGTYTDTQYFGPGTRLTVL.

The V call is TRBV9, the J call TRBJ1-1; weak D call: TRBD1 (6 bases). The CDR3 loop spans 15 amino acids. V lost 0 bases and J lost 1, with 10 bases in between. Germline V gene data show CDR1 as SGDLS and CDR2 as YYNGEE. The CDR3 region is CASSVGGAQNTEAFF. CDR3 in DNA: TGTGCCAGCAGCGTAGGGGGGGCGCAGAACACTGAAGCTTTCTTT.

This rearrangement joins TRBV21-1 to TRBJ1-3. TRBV21-1 is marked as a pseudogene. The CDR3 has 10 residues. This CDR3 is CASRGNTIYF. CDR3 DNA: TGTGCCAGCCGCGGAAACACCATATATTTT.

V gene TRBV4-2 combines with J gene TRBJ2-4, with D possibly TRBD2 on 6 matching bases. Trimming removed 0 bases from V and 1 base from J, with 10 bases in between. CDR3 size: 16 residues. Germline assignment: CDR1 LGHNA and CDR2 YNFKEQ. This CDR3 reads CASSQEAGMAKNIQYF. As DNA, the CDR3 is TGTGCCAGCAGCCAAGAGGCGGGGATGGCCAAAAACATTCAGTACTTC.

This sequence joins TRBV9 and TRBJ2-1; D is perhaps TRBD1 or TRBD2 (5 bases each). V was trimmed by 4 bases and J by 4 bases, leaving 15 bases between them. This CDR3 comprises 15 residues. Per the germline V gene, CDR1 is SGDLS and CDR2 is YYNGEE. The CDR3 loop is CASSSSGTSYNEQFF. The CDR3, as DNA: TGTGCCAGCAGCTCATCCGGGACCTCATACAATGAGCAGTTCTTC.

This clone was recorded once. The sample holds other DNA sequences that translate to the same CDR3. J is TRBJ2-7 and V is TRBV6-2 or TRBV6-3; no clear D gene. Germline-derived CDR1 and CDR2 are MNHEY and SVGEGT. CDR3 length equals 13 residues. V was pared by 2 bases and J by 0 bases, with 5 bases between. CDR3: CASSYVASYEQYF. In nucleotides, the CDR3 is TGTGCCAGCAGTTACGTAGCCTCCTACGAGCAGTACTTC.

This clone was seen a handful of times. CDR3 loop: CASSQDRGESIQYF. Written as DNA, the CDR3 is TGTGCCAGCAGCCAAGATAGGGGCGAGAGCATTCAGTACTTC. The chain uses TRBV4-2 and TRBJ2-4; TRBD1 is a possible D gene (5 bases). Germline CDR1 is LGHNA and CDR2 is YNFKEQ. V gave up 0 bases and J gave up 9 bases, with 12 bases separating them. This CDR3 has 14 amino acids.

This clone was seen only a few times. V is TRBV19 and J is TRBJ2-6; weak D call: TRBD2 (6 bases). Germline V gene data show CDR1 as LNHDA and CDR2 as SQIVND (reference sequence). Trimming shortened V by 6 bases and J by 4 bases, and 19 bases separated the two germline ends. The CDR3 runs 17 residues. DNA of the CDR3: TGTGCCAGTAGCCGGGAGTTAGGGGAGTCCGGGGCCAACGTCCTGACTTTC. Its protein product is CASSRELGESGANVLTF.